These 28 T cell receptor beta chains were sequenced from one sample in a study of identical twins. TCRdb re-derived calls from the 5' RACE reads in MiXCR, one entry per CDR3 protein. This table holds approximately 700,000 distinct CDR3 sequences, 6.1% found once. The sample consisted of naive T cells sorted from blood. The source is a man younger than 35 in good health.

Many counts were recorded for this clonotype. V gene TRBV5-1 combines with J gene TRBJ2-7; TRBD2 is a possible D gene (6 bases). This CDR3 is built from 14 residues. Trimming pared 9 bases from V and 0 bases from J, leaving 16 bases between. Per the germline V gene, CDR1 is SGHRS and CDR2 is YFSETQ. This CDR3 reads CATRVGGDSYEQYF. The CDR3 DNA is TGCGCCACCCGGGTCGGAGGGGACTCCTACGAGCAGTACTTC. Drawing the rest from reference TRBV5-1 and TRBJ2-7, the complete variable domain is KAGVTQTPRYLIKTRGQQVTLSCSPISGHRSVSWYQQTPGQGLQFLFEYFSETQRNKGNFPGRFSGRQFSNSRSEMNVSTLELGDSALYLCATRVGGDSYEQYFGPGTRLTVT.

This clonotype has a count of ten or more. The chain combines TRBV12-3 or TRBV12-4 with TRBJ2-3, with unresolved D. V shed 3 bases and J shed 1 base, with 8 bases lying between them. The CDR3 extends over 14 amino acids. The CDR3 sequence: CASSLRRGTDTQYF. The CDR3 DNA is TGTGCCAGCAGTTTGAGACGGGGCACAGATACGCAGTATTTT.

This clonotype came up many times. The chain carries TRBV4-3 and TRBJ2-5, with unresolved D. The germline V and J ends were trimmed by 0 bases and 5 bases, with 4 bases remaining between them. There are 12 residues in the CDR3. Germline lookup yields CDR1 LGHNA and CDR2 YSLEER. The CDR3 sequence is CASSQDWETQYF. The CDR3 DNA reads TGCGCCAGCAGCCAAGATTGGGAGACCCAGTACTTC.

This clonotype has just a few counts. J is TRBJ2-7 and V is TRBV7-8, with a possible D match to TRBD2 (6 bases). Germline CDR1 and CDR2: SGHVS and FQNEAQ. The CDR3 runs 14 residues. V lost 5 bases and J lost 6, with 17 bases in between. CDR3 amino acids: CASSPSGPRLEQYF. DNA for the CDR3: TGTGCCAGCAGCCCGAGCGGGCCGCGTCTCGAGCAGTACTTC.

The sample holds a few counts of this clonotype. The chain combines TRBV12-3 or TRBV12-4 with TRBJ2-7; 7 bases are shared with TRBD1. The CDR3 consists of 12 residues. The ends lost 6 bases at V and 7 bases at J; junction bases unmatched: 6. The CDR3 region is CASSHTGVEQYV. In DNA form, the CDR3 reads TGTGCCAGCAGCCATACAGGGGTTGAGCAGTACGTC.

This clonotype was found a few times. This chain links TRBV30 with TRBJ2-7; 12 positions match TRBD1. The germline V gene has CDR1 GTSNPN and CDR2 SVGIG (reference sequence). The CDR3 is made up of 16 amino acids. The ends lost 2 bases at V and 5 bases at J; junction bases unmatched: 10. In nucleotides, the CDR3 is TGTGCCTGGAGTTCCGGGACAGGGGGCGCTTACAACGAGCAGTACTTC. As protein: CAWSSGTGGAYNEQYF.

The rearrangement joins TRBV24-1 to TRBJ2-2; D is possibly TRBD1 (6 bases). V lost 5 bases to trimming and J lost 2 bases, with 20 bases between them. Germline CDR1 is KGHDR and CDR2 is SFDVKD. The CDR3 is 18 amino acids. CDR3 sequence: CATSAPAGPGQNTGELFF. CDR3 coding DNA: TGTGCCACCAGTGCCCCCGCGGGTCCGGGACAAAACACCGGGGAGCTGTTTTTT.

This clonotype has at least ten counts. The chain links TRBV7-9 to TRBJ1-4; D is possibly TRBD1 (5 bases). CDR3 length: 14 residues. Trimming took off 8 bases at V and 11 bases at J, with 21 bases between the two ends. Germline CDR1 reads SEHNR; CDR2 reads FQNEAQ (reference sequence). The CDR3 nucleotides read TGTGCCAGCCGGGACGGGGGAGGGTCGTTGAAACTGTTTTTT. This codes for CASRDGGGSLKLFF.

J is TRBJ2-7 and V is TRBV20-1; 8 bases align to TRBD1. The V gene end was trimmed by 4 bases and the J gene end by 1 base; junction bases not matched to a gene: 3. The CDR3 spans 13 residues. CDR1 and CDR2 (germline): DFQATT, SNEGSKA (reference sequence). The CDR3 DNA follows: TGCAGTGCTACGGACAGGGAGTCCTACGAGCAGTACGTC. Translation gives CSATDRESYEQYV.

This clonotype came up many times. The chain has TRBV25-1 and TRBJ1-4, with TRBD1 as a possible D gene (5 bases). Per germline, CDR1 MGHDK and CDR2 SYGVNS. The CDR3 runs to 15 residues. V was pared by 4 bases and J by 7 bases, with 16 bases between. CDR3 bases: TGTGCCAGCAGTGTAAATCAGGGAGAAAGTGAAAAACTGTTTTTT. It yields the protein CASSVNQGESEKLFF.

The sample holds many counts of this clonotype. This CDR3 reads CASSQDPVSFYEQYV. The CDR3 coding sequence is TGTGCCAGCAGCCAAGATCCCGTTAGCTTCTACGAGCAGTACGTC. This rearrangement joins TRBV3-1 to TRBJ2-7; D is ambiguous. In germline, CDR1 is LGHDT, CDR2 YNNKEL (reference sequence). The CDR3 has 15 residues. Deletions cut 0 bases from V and 3 bases from J, with 12 bases between.

This rearrangement joins TRBV20-1 to TRBJ2-1; 7 nucleotides line up with TRBD2. The CDR3 totals 15 residues. V lost 5 bases, J lost 8 bases, and 15 bases stayed unmatched. Germline V gene lookup returns CDR1 DFQATT and CDR2 SNEGSKA (reference sequence). CDR3 nucleotides: TGCAGTGCTGTAACCGGGACTACCCCTAGAGATGAGCAGTTCTTC. It yields the protein CSAVTGTTPRDEQFF.

This clonotype came up many times. The chain combines TRBV10-3 with TRBJ2-2; possibly TRBD2 for D (6 bases). The CDR3 length is 14 residues. CDR1 ENHRY and CDR2 SYGVKD come from the germline V gene. Trimming took off 8 bases at V and 3 bases at J, with 13 bases between the two ends. CDR3 nucleotide sequence: TGTGCCATCGGACCCGGGAGTGACACCGGGGAGCTGTTTTTT. It yields the protein CAIGPGSDTGELFF.

The rearrangement uses TRBV6-1 and TRBJ2-7; 7 bases are a match to TRBD1. Per the germline V gene, CDR1 is MNHNS and CDR2 is SASEGT. The trim removed 6 bases at V and 5 bases at J, leaving 7 bases unmatched. The CDR3 runs 13 residues. CDR3 residues: CASRTGVPDEQYF. Written as DNA, the CDR3 is TGTGCCAGCAGAACAGGGGTTCCGGACGAGCAGTACTTC.

This clonotype was detected only a few times. The rearrangement joins TRBV4-2 to TRBJ2-3, with D possibly being TRBD2 (5 bases). The V end lost 1 base, the J end lost 3 bases, and 11 bases lay between the germline ends. The CDR3 is 15 amino acids. The germline gives CDR1 LGHNA, CDR2 YNFKEQ. CDR3 amino acids: CASSQAGEPTDTQYF. In DNA form, the CDR3 reads TGTGCCAGCAGCCAAGCCGGGGAGCCGACAGATACGCAGTATTTT.

The gene calls are TRBV9 and TRBJ2-1; 12 bases map to TRBD2. This CDR3 spans 15 amino acids. With V trimmed by 4 bases and J by 11 bases, 10 bases remained unmatched. The germline V gene encodes CDR1 SGDLS and CDR2 YYNGEE. CDR3 region: CASSPSTGLAGKQFF. CDR3 sequence (DNA): TGTGCCAGCAGCCCCAGCACCGGACTAGCGGGAAAGCAGTTCTTC.

This clonotype was counted many times. The DNA for the CDR3 is TGTGCCAGCAGCCCTACCGGGACAGGCCAAGAGACCCAGTACTTC. Translation gives CASSPTGTGQETQYF. The chain employs TRBV12-3 or TRBV12-4 and TRBJ2-5; 8 nucleotides match TRBD1. Trimming removed 6 bases from V and 1 base from J; junction bases left unmatched: 7. CDR3 length equals 15 residues.

This clonotype was recorded many times. V and J are TRBV20-1 and TRBJ2-7; D remains ambiguous. Trimming stripped 5 bases from V and 9 bases from J, with 14 bases between. The CDR3 runs 11 residues. CDR1 is DFQATT and CDR2 is SNEGSKA in the germline V gene (reference sequence). The CDR3 DNA reads as TGCAGTGCTCTCCTTCGGCCTGGGCAGTACGTC. Encoded protein: CSALLRPGQYV.

This clonotype was observed many times. Compared with germline, one end of the junction differs, possibly owing to a read error. The CDR3 DNA reads as TGTCGGACAGACACTAACTATGGCTACACCTTC. It codes for CRTDTNYGYTF. The genes are TRBV29-1 and TRBJ1-2, with D perhaps TRBD1 (6 bases). The CDR3 has 11 amino acids. From germline, CDR1 is SQVTM and CDR2 ANQGSEA.

This clonotype has just a few counts. This chain joins TRBV7-8 and TRBJ2-3; D remains unclear. The CDR3 contains 13 residues. The V end lost 4 bases, the J end lost 2 bases, and 7 bases lay between the germline ends. The V gene's germline CDR1 is SGHVS and CDR2 FQNEAQ. CDR3 region: CASSSLITDTQYF. CDR3 DNA: TGTGCCAGCAGCTCCTTAATCACAGATACGCAGTATTTT.

This clonotype was seen repeatedly, ten times or more. The rearrangement uses TRBV29-1 and TRBJ2-1; D call uncertain. CDR3 length equals 13 residues. The germline V and J ends were trimmed by 3 bases and 2 bases, with 8 bases remaining between them. Germline CDR1 reads SQVTM; CDR2 reads ANQGSEA. The CDR3 protein is CSVDVPTYNEQFF. The CDR3 region has the DNA TGCAGCGTTGACGTTCCTACCTACAATGAGCAGTTCTTC.

This clonotype was recorded a few times. The genes are TRBV7-9 and TRBJ2-7; 7 nucleotides line up with TRBD2. This CDR3 contains 17 residues. The germline V gene encodes CDR1 SEHNR and CDR2 FQNEAQ (reference sequence). J lost 0 bases, V lost 5 bases, and 13 bases had no gene match. The CDR3 reads CASSALLTSGNSYEQYF. Here the CDR3 DNA reads TGTGCCAGCAGCGCGCTGCTCACAAGCGGGAACTCCTACGAGCAGTACTTC. The full variable domain, rest sourced from reference TRBV7-9 and TRBJ2-7, is DTGVSQNPRHKITKRGQNVTFRCDPISEHNRLYWYRQTLGQGPEFLTYFQNEAQLEKSRLLSDRFSAERPKGSFSTLEIQRTEQGDSAMYLCASSALLTSGNSYEQYFGPGTRLTVT.

This clonotype occurred many times. V usage is TRBV20-1 and J usage is TRBJ2-1; D remains ambiguous. Germline-derived CDR1 and CDR2 are DFQATT and SNEGSKA (reference sequence). V was trimmed by 6 bases and J by 8 bases, leaving 14 bases between them. CDR3 length: 12 amino acids. In nucleotides, the CDR3 is TGCAGTGCATCAAGGCTCCGGGATGAGCAGTTCTTC. Translating it yields CSASRLRDEQFF.

This clonotype was detected ten times or more. This CDR3 is missing its conserved last phenylalanine or tryptophan, likely due to a read error. The limits of the CDR3 on the DNA are not certain, so only TCRdb's listed CDR3 is given. The chain employs TRBV5-6 and TRBJ2-1; TRBD2 is taken as the D call from the table, unchecked against the DNA. Germline values: CDR1 SGHDT, CDR2 YYEEEE. The CDR3 contains 12 residues when both ends are counted. This CDR3 is CASKVAGVPQRV.

The chain employs TRBV18 and TRBJ2-1, with a weak D call TRBD1 (5 bases). Germline CDR1 KGHSH, CDR2 LQKENI. The CDR3 runs to 12 residues. Trimming removed 2 bases from V and 12 bases from J, with 11 bases in between. CDR3 bases: TGTGCCAGCTCACCAGAGGTTCAGGGGCAGTTCTTC. Residues: CASSPEVQGQFF.

This clonotype occurred many times. This chain uses TRBV5-1 with TRBJ2-3, with 11 nucleotides matching TRBD2. Germline lookup yields CDR1 SGHRS and CDR2 YFSETQ. The CDR3 is made up of 16 amino acids. Germline trimming cut 0 bases from V and 2 bases from J; bases unmatched to any gene: 2. The DNA of the CDR3 is TGCGCCAGCAGCTTGGGTAGCGGGAGGGCCACAGATACGCAGTATTTT. Its protein product is CASSLGSGRATDTQYF.

The chain employs TRBV7-9 and TRBJ1-5; no clear D gene. CDR3 size: 14 residues. The germline V gene encodes CDR1 SEHNR and CDR2 FQNEAQ (reference sequence). The V end was cut by 5 bases, the J end by 1 base, with 9 bases between. The CDR3 nucleotides are TGTGCCAGCAGCCCAGAGATCAGCAATCAGCCCCAGCATTTT. Its protein is CASSPEISNQPQHF.

This clonotype was detected only a few times. V usage is TRBV6-1 and J usage is TRBJ2-6; D gene ambiguous. The germline gives CDR1 MNHNS, CDR2 SASEGT. The germline V and J ends were trimmed by 5 bases and 0 bases, with 8 bases remaining between them. This CDR3 has 15 residues. The CDR3 spells CASSKKLSGANVLTF. The DNA for the CDR3 is TGTGCCAGCAGTAAAAAGCTCTCTGGGGCCAACGTCCTGACTTTC.